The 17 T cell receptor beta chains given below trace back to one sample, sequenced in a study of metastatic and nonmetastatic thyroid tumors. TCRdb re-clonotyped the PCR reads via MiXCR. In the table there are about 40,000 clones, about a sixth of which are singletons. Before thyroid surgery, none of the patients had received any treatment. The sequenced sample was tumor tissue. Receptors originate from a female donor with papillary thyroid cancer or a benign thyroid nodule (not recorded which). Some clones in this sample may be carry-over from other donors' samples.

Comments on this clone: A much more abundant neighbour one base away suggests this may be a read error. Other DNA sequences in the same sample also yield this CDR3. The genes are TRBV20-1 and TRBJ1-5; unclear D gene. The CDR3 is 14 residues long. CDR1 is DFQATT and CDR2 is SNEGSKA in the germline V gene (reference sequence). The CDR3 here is CGASSAGASQPQHF. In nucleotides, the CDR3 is TGCGGTGCTAGCAGCGCAGGTGCAAGTCAGCCCCAGCATTTT.

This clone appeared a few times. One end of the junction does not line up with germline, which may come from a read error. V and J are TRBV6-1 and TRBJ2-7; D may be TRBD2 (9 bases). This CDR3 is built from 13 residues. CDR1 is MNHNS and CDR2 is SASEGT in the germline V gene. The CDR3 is CASGGRTGLEQYF. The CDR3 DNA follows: TGCGCCAGCGGGGGGAGGACAGGGCTCGAGCAGTACTTC.

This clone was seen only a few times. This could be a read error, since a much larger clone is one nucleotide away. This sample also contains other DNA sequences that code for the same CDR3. As DNA, the CDR3 is TGCGCCAGCAGCCCCGGCAAGGGTGACATTCAGTACTTC. This sequence encodes CASSPGKGDIQYF. The V gene is TRBV5-1, the J gene TRBJ2-4; D gene uncertain. V lost 4 bases and J lost 8, with 13 bases in between. The CDR3 is 13 residues long. The germline CDR1 and CDR2 sequences are SGHRS and YFSETQ.

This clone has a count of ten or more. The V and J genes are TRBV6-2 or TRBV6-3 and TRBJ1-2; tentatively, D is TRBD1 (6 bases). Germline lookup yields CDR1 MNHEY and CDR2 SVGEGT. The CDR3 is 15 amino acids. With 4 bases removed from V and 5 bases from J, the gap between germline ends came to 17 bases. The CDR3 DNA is TGTGCCAGCAGTTCGCGACAGGAGAGACCTTATGGCTACACCTTC. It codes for CASSSRQERPYGYTF.

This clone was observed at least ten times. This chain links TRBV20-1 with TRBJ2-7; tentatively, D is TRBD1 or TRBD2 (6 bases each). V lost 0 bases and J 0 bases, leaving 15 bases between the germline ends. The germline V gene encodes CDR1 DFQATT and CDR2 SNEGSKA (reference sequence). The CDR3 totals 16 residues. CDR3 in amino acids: CSARDQREDSSYEQYF. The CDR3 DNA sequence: TGCAGTGCTAGAGATCAAAGGGAGGACAGCTCCTACGAGCAGTACTTC.

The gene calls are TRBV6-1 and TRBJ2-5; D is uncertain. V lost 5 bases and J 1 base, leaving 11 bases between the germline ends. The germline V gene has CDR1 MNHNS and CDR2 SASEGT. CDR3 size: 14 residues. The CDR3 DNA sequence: TGTGCCAGCAGTAAGCCCGGCTTCCAAGAGACCCAGTACTTC. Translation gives CASSKPGFQETQYF.

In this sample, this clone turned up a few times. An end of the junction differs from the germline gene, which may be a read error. This chain's CDR3 is CASTLRDRAQETQYF. The DNA of the CDR3 is TGTGCCAGCACTTTAAGGGACAGGGCTCAAGAGACCCAGTACTTC. The chain joins TRBV28 to TRBJ2-5, with 9 bases that match TRBD1. The length of the CDR3 is 15 residues. Per the germline V gene, CDR1 is MDHEN and CDR2 is SYDVKM.

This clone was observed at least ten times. This CDR3 reads CASSQTSGVPGGTHEQFF. The CDR3 DNA reads TGTGCCAGCAGCCAGACTAGCGGGGTTCCAGGGGGGACACATGAGCAGTTCTTC. The chain employs TRBV6-5 and TRBJ2-1; 11 bases align to TRBD2. J gave up 8 bases and V 6 bases, and 18 bases lay outside the gene matches. Per germline, CDR1 MNHEY and CDR2 SVGAGI. The CDR3 loop spans 18 amino acids.

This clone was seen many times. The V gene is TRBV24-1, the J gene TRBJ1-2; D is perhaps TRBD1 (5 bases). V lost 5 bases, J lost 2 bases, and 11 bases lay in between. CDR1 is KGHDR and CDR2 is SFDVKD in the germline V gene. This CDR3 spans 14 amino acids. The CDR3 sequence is CATSGRQRNYGYTF. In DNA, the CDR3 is TGTGCCACCAGTGGGAGACAGAGGAACTATGGCTACACCTTC.

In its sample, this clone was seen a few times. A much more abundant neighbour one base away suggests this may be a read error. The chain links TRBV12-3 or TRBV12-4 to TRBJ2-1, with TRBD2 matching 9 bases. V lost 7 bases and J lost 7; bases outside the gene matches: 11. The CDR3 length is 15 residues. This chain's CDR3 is CASNFGTSSRNEQFF. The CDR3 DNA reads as TGTGCCAGCAATTTTGGGACTAGCTCTCGGAATGAGCAGTTCTTC.

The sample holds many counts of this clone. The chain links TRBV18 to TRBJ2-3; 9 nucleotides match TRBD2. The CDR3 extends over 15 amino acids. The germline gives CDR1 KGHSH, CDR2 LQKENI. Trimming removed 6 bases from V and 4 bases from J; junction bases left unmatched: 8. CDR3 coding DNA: TGTGCCAGCTCCCCCGGGACTAGCAGCGCAGATACGCAGTATTTT. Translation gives CASSPGTSSADTQYF.

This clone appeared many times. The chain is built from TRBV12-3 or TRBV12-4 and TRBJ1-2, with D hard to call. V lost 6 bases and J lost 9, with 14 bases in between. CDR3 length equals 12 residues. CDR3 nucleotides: TGTGCCAGCAGCTTCGGACGGGGTCGCTACACCTTC. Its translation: CASSFGRGRYTF.

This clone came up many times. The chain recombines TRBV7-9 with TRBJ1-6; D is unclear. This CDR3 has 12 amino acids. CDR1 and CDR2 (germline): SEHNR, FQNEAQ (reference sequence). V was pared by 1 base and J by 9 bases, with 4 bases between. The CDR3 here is CASSLGGSPLHF. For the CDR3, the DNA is TGTGCCAGCAGCTTAGGGGGTTCACCCCTCCACTTT.

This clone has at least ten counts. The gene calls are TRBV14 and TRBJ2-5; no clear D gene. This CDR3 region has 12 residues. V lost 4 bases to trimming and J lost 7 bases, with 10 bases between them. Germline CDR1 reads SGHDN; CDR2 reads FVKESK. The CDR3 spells CASSPDRLTQYF. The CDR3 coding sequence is TGTGCCAGCAGCCCTGACCGGTTGACCCAGTACTTC.

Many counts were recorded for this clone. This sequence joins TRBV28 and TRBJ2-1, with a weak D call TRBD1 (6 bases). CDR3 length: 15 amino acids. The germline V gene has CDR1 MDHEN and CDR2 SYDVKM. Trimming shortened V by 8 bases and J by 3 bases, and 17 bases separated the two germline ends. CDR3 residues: CASGTYRDNYNEQFF. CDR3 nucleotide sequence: TGTGCCAGCGGAACCTACAGGGACAACTACAATGAGCAGTTCTTC.

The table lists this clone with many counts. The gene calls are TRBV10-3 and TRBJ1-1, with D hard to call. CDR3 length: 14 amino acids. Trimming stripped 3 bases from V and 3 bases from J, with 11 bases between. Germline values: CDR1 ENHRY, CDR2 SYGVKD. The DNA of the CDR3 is TGTGCCATCAGTGAATGGGAGTTGCACACTGAAGCTTTCTTT. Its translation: CAISEWELHTEAFF.

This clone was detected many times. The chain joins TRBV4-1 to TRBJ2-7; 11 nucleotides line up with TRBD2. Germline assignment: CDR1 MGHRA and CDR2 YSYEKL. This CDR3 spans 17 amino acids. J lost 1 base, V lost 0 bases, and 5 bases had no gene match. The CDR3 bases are TGCGCCAGCAGCCAAGAACGACTAGCGGGACCGTCCTACGAGCAGTACTTC. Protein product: CASSQERLAGPSYEQYF.